This entry lists 2 T cell receptor beta chains sequenced from one sample in a study of T cell responses to AZD1222 COVID-19 vaccine. The repertoire was sequenced with immunoSEQ multiplex PCR; TCRdb's copy has only in-frame clones and lacks some. The sample has approximately 150,000 clones, 85% to 95% seen once. The sequencing used peripheral blood, collected 28 days after the second AZD1222 dose. Receptor source: an adult who received the AZD1222 COVID-19 vaccine.

The V and J genes are TRBV5-1 and TRBJ1-1; 9 bases align to TRBD1. Germline-derived CDR1 and CDR2 are SGHRS and YFSETQ. The trim removed 5 bases at V and 1 base at J, leaving 6 bases unmatched. The CDR3 has 15 residues. The CDR3 nucleotides are TGCGCCAGCAGACCTACAGGGGGCACGAACACTGAAGCTTTCTTT. Protein product: CASRPTGGTNTEAFF.

The chain combines TRBV25-1 with TRBJ2-1; 10 positions match TRBD2. This CDR3 comprises 17 residues. Germline values: CDR1 MGHDK, CDR2 SYGVNS. Trimming removed 3 bases from V and 6 bases from J; junction bases left unmatched: 11. CDR3 sequence reads: CASSDGRLAGAGNEQFF. The DNA for the CDR3 is TGTGCCAGCAGTGATGGAAGGCTAGCGGGAGCTGGCAATGAGCAGTTCTTC.